This T cell receptor beta chain was sequenced in a study of cytomegalovirus exposure and HLA in healthy donors. Study outcomes and limitations: Researchers reported that three CMV-associated chains were confirmed in vitro as CMV antigen-specific.

60 Vbeta and 13 Jbeta primers were used in PCR. Assay: immunoSEQ multiplex PCR; the TCRdb copy retains only in-frame clones and omits some. The sample includes roughly 160,000 clones, roughly 80% of them seen just once. With respect to this clone: As yet, its antigen is unknown.

V lost 5 bases and J lost 6, with 21 bases in between. The germline CDR1 and CDR2 sequences are SGHDT and YYEEEE. The CDR3 is 17 amino acids. Donors counted as nominally healthy when sampled, yet unrecorded immune exposures were likely. The material sequenced was PBMCs. This sequence joins TRBV5-6 and TRBJ1-6; the D gene is possibly TRBD1 (5 bases). The receptor comes from a male donor in good health and CMV-seronegative. CDR3 loop: CASRHSRGKAVNSPLHF. CDR3 nucleotide sequence: TGTGCCAGCAGACATTCCCGGGGGAAGGCGGTTAATTCACCCCTCCACTTT. The variable domain in full, completed from reference TRBV5-6 and TRBJ1-6, reads DAGVTQSPTHLIKTRGQQVTLRCSPKSGHDTVSWYQQALGQGPQFIFQYYEEEERQRGNFPDRFSGHQFPNYSSELNVNALLLGDSALYLCASRHSRGKAVNSPLHFGNGTRLTVT.